This T cell receptor (beta chain) was profiled in a study of cytomegalovirus exposure and HLA in healthy donors. Study-level results: Associated with cytomegalovirus, according to the listing, were fewer than 200 TCR beta chains. Data from an earlier analysis indicated that most TCR beta V segments were productive either about 87% or about 30% of the time. Rarity marked most TCR sequences, yet some public TCRs occurred in many donors.

60 Vbeta and 13 Jbeta primers were used in PCR. Profiling relied on immunoSEQ multiplex PCR, and the TCRdb table lists in-frame clones only, not all of them. The sample contains over 100,000 clones, about 78% of which appear only once. With respect to this clone: Antigen unknown.

The sequencing input was PBMCs. This clonotype was sampled from a female donor in good health and CMV-seronegative.

The CDR3 reads CASSQGGLAGGPVRTDTQYF. In DNA, the CDR3 is TGCGCCAGCAGCCAAGGCGGACTAGCGGGAGGGCCCGTAAGGACAGATACGCAGTATTTT. The gene calls are TRBV4-1 and TRBJ2-3; TRBD2 matches at 15 bases. From germline, CDR1 is MGHRA and CDR2 YSYEKL. The CDR3 sequence is 20 residues long. J was trimmed by 3 bases and V by 1 base; bases with no gene match: 11.